A single sample gave rise to the 16 T cell receptor beta chains below, sequenced in a study of T cells in localized non-small cell lung cancer. The protocol was immunoSEQ multiplex PCR, while the TCRdb copy is restricted to in-frame clones and leaves out a portion. The sample lists roughly 20,000 clones, 70% to 90% occurring once. The material was peripheral blood, obtained before any cancer treatment. The receptors shown here come from a male donor aged 60 or older with stage I lung adenocarcinoma.

The chain links TRBV9 to TRBJ2-1; the match to TRBD2 covers 8 bases. CDR3 length: 18 amino acids. Germline V CDR1 and CDR2: SGDLS, YYNGEE. With V trimmed by 0 bases and J by 10 bases, 18 bases remained unmatched. CDR3 region: CASSVEGAGGRVRGEQFF. The CDR3 DNA reads as TGTGCCAGCAGCGTAGAGGGTGCGGGAGGACGAGTTAGAGGCGAGCAGTTCTTC.

The chain employs TRBV28 and TRBJ1-4; D is ambiguous. Trimming removed 11 bases from V and 4 bases from J, with 11 bases in between. The CDR3 totals 12 residues. Germline V gives CDR1 MDHEN, CDR2 SYDVKM. This CDR3 reads CAAGGSNEKLFF. As DNA, the CDR3 is TGTGCCGCCGGTGGCAGTAATGAAAAACTGTTTTTT.

The chain recombines TRBV5-4 with TRBJ1-1, with D unresolved. The CDR3 is made up of 13 amino acids. V dropped 3 bases and J dropped 4 bases, with 10 bases sitting between them. CDR1 is SGHNT, CDR2 YYREEE, per germline (reference sequence). The CDR3 sequence: CASSSSRVTEAFF. The CDR3 DNA reads TGTGCCAGCAGCTCCTCTAGGGTCACTGAAGCTTTCTTT.

The J gene is TRBJ2-1, the V gene TRBV5-1, with 8 bases lining up with TRBD2. The CDR3 is 17 residues long. CDR1 is SGHRS, CDR2 YFSETQ, per germline. The junction had 11 bases not matched to a gene; V was cut back by 2 bases and J by 4 bases. This chain's CDR3 is CASSFGLAGGEYNEQFF. The CDR3 DNA follows: TGCGCCAGCAGCTTCGGACTGGCGGGGGGCGAATACAATGAGCAGTTCTTC.

This clone was counted only a few times. V usage is TRBV7-2 and J usage is TRBJ2-7; D may be TRBD2 (6 bases). Germline CDR1 is SGHTA and CDR2 is FQGNSA. This CDR3 has 15 residues. V lost 1 base and J lost 2, with 12 bases in between. As DNA, the CDR3 is TGTGCCAGCAGCTTAGTAGGGACTCCTACCTACGAGCAGTACTTC. As protein: CASSLVGTPTYEQYF.

The chain couples TRBV27 to TRBJ2-7; tentative D call: TRBD2 (6 bases). Germline V gene data show CDR1 as MNHEY and CDR2 as SMNVEV (reference sequence). The CDR3 is made up of 15 amino acids. Trimming took off 0 bases at V and 6 bases at J, with 15 bases between the two ends. The CDR3 sequence: CASSLSVRLGSEQYF. DNA for the CDR3: TGTGCCAGCAGTTTATCGGTGAGACTAGGAAGCGAGCAGTACTTC.

V and J are TRBV4-3 and TRBJ2-3; TRBD1 aligns across 7 bases. The CDR3 is 13 residues long. Trimming took 4 bases from V and 5 from J; bases not matched to a gene: 3. Germline V gives CDR1 LGHNA, CDR2 YSLEER. CDR3 bases: TGCGCCAGCAGCCTTTACAGGGGAGATACGCAGTATTTT. Residues: CASSLYRGDTQYF.

The J gene is TRBJ2-7, the V gene TRBV15; 9 bases agree with TRBD1. The CDR3 length is 15 residues. Per the germline V gene, CDR1 is LNHNV and CDR2 is YYDKDF (reference sequence). The J segment lost 5 bases and the V segment lost 3 bases, leaving 8 bases of the junction unmatched. The CDR3 loop is CATSRSRGTGNEQYF. CDR3 bases: TGTGCCACCAGCAGGTCCCGCGGGACAGGGAACGAGCAGTACTTC.

The chain combines TRBV10-1 with TRBJ2-3, with TRBD1 matching over 7 bases. Germline V gene sequence: CDR1 WNHNN, CDR2 SYGVQD (reference sequence). The CDR3 contains 16 residues. Trimming at V came to 5 bases and at J to 0 bases, leaving 8 bases not matched to a gene. This CDR3 reads CASSPWDSSSTDTQYF. The DNA for the CDR3 is TGCGCCAGCAGTCCATGGGACAGCTCTAGCACAGATACGCAGTATTTT.

This sequence joins TRBV29-1 and TRBJ2-1, with 13 nucleotides matching TRBD2. The CDR3 has 15 amino acids. Germline V CDR1 and CDR2: SQVTM, ANQGSEA. Trimming took 4 bases from V and 8 from J; bases not matched to a gene: 8. DNA of the CDR3: TGCAGCGTTGGAGGACTAGCGGGAGTTCGGGATGAGCAGTTCTTC. Translated, it gives CSVGGLAGVRDEQFF.

The rearrangement links TRBV5-4 to TRBJ2-1; 9 bases are shared with TRBD1. This CDR3 region has 15 residues. Germline CDR1 reads SGHNT; CDR2 reads YYREEE (reference sequence). V shed 5 bases and J 4 bases; nucleotides not matched to a gene: 7. In nucleotides, the CDR3 is TGTGCCAGCAGTCCGAGTGGACAGGGGTACAATGAGCAGTTCTTC. The encoded protein is CASSPSGQGYNEQFF.

With respect to this clone: The same CDR3 arises from other DNA sequences in this sample as well. The rearrangement uses TRBV2 and TRBJ2-5; D possibly corresponds to TRBD2 (5 bases). The CDR3 length is 13 residues. V gave up 7 bases and J gave up 2 bases, with 11 bases separating them. Germline CDR1 is SNHLY and CDR2 is FYNNEI. The CDR3 bases are TGTGCCAGCAAGGGTGGGAGTCAAGAGACCCAGTACTTC. Translation: CASKGGSQETQYF.

This rearrangement joins TRBV5-4 to TRBJ2-7; 10 nucleotides align to TRBD1. Germline V gene data show CDR1 as SGHNT and CDR2 as YYREEE (reference sequence). The CDR3 totals 14 residues. V lost 2 bases, J lost 5 bases, and 4 bases stayed unmatched. Here the CDR3 DNA reads TGTGCCAGCAGCTTCGCGGGACAGGGGAACGAGCAGTACTTC. The encoded protein is CASSFAGQGNEQYF.

The chain employs TRBV10-2 and TRBJ2-2; TRBD1 matches 10 bases. V was pared by 10 bases and J by 7 bases, with 12 bases of the junction left unmatched. The CDR3 has 15 residues. Germline CDR1 WSHSY, CDR2 SAAADI. The CDR3 DNA reads TGCGCCACATCTCCGGGACAGGGGACGGGCGGGGAGCTGTTTTTT. As protein: CATSPGQGTGGELFF.

The chain uses TRBV7-9 and TRBJ2-7, with a tentative D call TRBD1 (6 bases). V was trimmed by 5 bases and J by 7 bases, leaving 15 bases between them. From germline, CDR1 is SEHNR and CDR2 FQNEAQ (reference sequence). The CDR3 length is 13 residues. CDR3 sequence reads: CASSINRAGEQYF. As DNA, the CDR3 is TGTGCCAGCAGCATTAACAGGGCTGGGGAGCAGTACTTC.

The chain has TRBV29-1 and TRBJ2-7, with D hard to call. Germline assignment: CDR1 SQVTM and CDR2 ANQGSEA. V was shortened by 3 bases and J by 3 bases, with 9 bases between the two germline ends. CDR3 length: 12 residues. The CDR3 loop reads CSVDKGNYEQYF. The DNA for the CDR3 is TGCAGCGTTGATAAGGGCAACTACGAGCAGTACTTC.